This entry describes one T cell receptor beta chain. The antigen is not known. It was with 60 Vbeta and 13 Jbeta primers that the PCR ran. Sequencing was performed with immunoSEQ multiplex PCR; in TCRdb, only in-frame clones are kept and a portion is missing. Here the sample spans about 150,000 clones, approximately 80% being singletons. The data stem from a study of cytomegalovirus exposure and HLA in healthy donors. Regarding the study as a whole: The study carried out a later analysis of TCR beta sequences. It associated approximately 15,000 of them with specific HLA alleles at a false discovery rate of 0.05. A later analysis reported that several of the most significant clusters appeared to be linked to common viral pathogens, among them Epstein-Barr virus. Donors were assumed by presence/absence analyses to have roughly uniform sequencing depth.

In germline, CDR1 is LGHNA, CDR2 YNFKEQ. The CDR3 totals 14 residues. V lost 3 bases and J lost 0, with 7 bases in between. The rearrangement links TRBV4-2 to TRBJ2-3; D perhaps matches TRBD2 (6 bases). The clonotype originates from a man under 40 in good health and CMV-seropositive. Sequenced sample: PBMCs. In nucleotides, the CDR3 is TGTGCCAGCAGCCAGGGGACTAGCACAGATACGCAGTATTTT. Encoded protein: CASSQGTSTDTQYF.